These 7 T cell receptor beta chains share one sample of origin, sequenced in a study of T-cell reconstitution after alpha-beta-depleted transplantation in children. During its preparation, the TCRbeta library received unique molecular identifiers. TCRdb called the PCR reads again in MiXCR, with one record for every CDR3 protein. The repertoire includes around 490,000 distinct CDR3 sequences, over 9.5% of them detected once, and around 13% sits in the top ten. The sequencing here drew on PBMCs, mostly from graft donor cells, taken 180 days after TCRalphabeta/CD19-depleted stem cell transplant. These receptors were taken from a female patient younger than 10 who had a stem cell transplant for aplastic anemia, so the T cells may come from the graft donor.

The sample holds many counts of this clonotype. This rearrangement joins TRBV7-2 to TRBJ2-7; perhaps TRBD1 as D (5 bases). In germline, CDR1 is SGHTA, CDR2 FQGNSA. Deletions cut 5 bases from V and 5 bases from J, with 13 bases between. The CDR3 consists of 13 residues. CDR3 sequence (DNA): TGTGCCAGCAGCCCCTTGCAGGGCCACGAGCAGTACTTC. Its translation: CASSPLQGHEQYF.

The genes are TRBV24-1 and TRBJ2-2, with 9 bases fitting TRBD2. CDR1 and CDR2 from the germline V gene are KGHDR and SFDVKD. CDR3 size: 16 residues. J was trimmed by 6 bases and V by 0 bases; bases with no gene match: 4. CDR3 in DNA: TGTGCCACCAGTGATTTGAGGCGGGAGGGATCCGGGGAGCTGTTTTTT. Amino acid sequence: CATSDLRREGSGELFF.

The chain employs TRBV29-1 and TRBJ1-2, with TRBD1 matching 7 bases. Germline trimming cut 7 bases from V and 3 bases from J; bases unmatched to any gene: 8. The germline V gene has CDR1 SQVTM and CDR2 ANQGSEA. There are 13 residues in the CDR3. The CDR3 DNA reads as TGCAGCGGGGGCGAGGGACAGTACTATGGCTACACCTTC. It yields the protein CSGGEGQYYGYTF.

This clonotype was seen many times. The chain employs TRBV29-1 and TRBJ2-7; 7 nucleotides align to TRBD2. The CDR3 has 15 residues. V lost 6 bases and J lost 1; bases outside the gene matches: 12. Germline V CDR1 and CDR2: SQVTM, ANQGSEA. The CDR3 DNA follows: TGCAGCGTCCTGATGGGCGGGAGCCGGTCCTACGAGCAGTACTTC. Its translation: CSVLMGGSRSYEQYF.

The chain links TRBV30 to TRBJ2-3, with TRBD1 matching 8 bases. CDR1 GTSNPN and CDR2 SVGIG come from the germline V gene (reference sequence). This CDR3 is 18 amino acids long. V gave up 2 bases and J gave up 1 base; unmatched junction bases: 14. The CDR3 sequence: CAWSIHLTGALGTDTQYF. In nucleotides, the CDR3 is TGTGCCTGGAGTATTCATCTGACAGGGGCCCTCGGCACAGATACGCAGTATTTT.

A few counts support this clonotype. The chain couples TRBV7-9 to TRBJ2-1; no clear D. CDR3 length equals 13 residues. Germline V gene lookup returns CDR1 SEHNR and CDR2 FQNEAQ (reference sequence). Between the trimmed V and J ends, which lost 4 bases and 7 bases, there was a span of 11 bases. The CDR3 region has the DNA TGTGCCAGCAGCTCCTCCGACACTAATGAGCAGTTCTTC. It yields the protein CASSSSDTNEQFF.

In its sample, this clonotype was seen many times. The J gene is TRBJ2-1, the V gene TRBV7-9; D not resolved. CDR1 is SEHNR, CDR2 FQNEAQ, per germline (reference sequence). The V gene lost 5 bases and the J gene lost 6 bases, with 8 bases spanning the gap. CDR3 length: 12 amino acids. The CDR3 nucleotides are TGTGCCAGCAGCCCCCCGGGCAATGAGCAGTTCTTC. The encoded protein is CASSPPGNEQFF.